This paragraph covers one T cell receptor (beta chain) sequence. This clone occurred many times. Its antigen remains unidentified. Read sequence stops 3 residues before the CDR3 end, and the germline J gene provides the missing end. This specimen comes from a study of T cell clonality in common variable immunodeficiency (dated by TCRdb to the mid-2010s). Most of the CVID patients and most of the healthy controls were of Caucasian heritage. From each donor, about 4.5 to 8.5 ml of heparinized peripheral whole blood was collected. Genomic DNA from adults with common variable immune deficiency (CVID) and from healthy adult controls was used for sequencing of TCRbeta CDR3 repertoires. There were some 22 healthy adult volunteers in the control group (around twelve female and around ten male), ranging in age from about 20 to 75 years, with a mean age of 34. Diluted blood was subjected to density centrifugation over Hypaque 1077 or Ficoll-Paque for isolation of peripheral blood mononuclear cells. Unsorted mononuclear cells served as the source of genomic DNA, which was extracted either by Qiagen column purification or by a centrifugation-based method.

The paper's findings and limits, for the study overall: Despite equal DNA input, controls averaged roughly 80,000 unique sequences per sample versus around 32,000 in CVID samples. Compared with healthy controls, CVID subjects showed increased TCRbeta clonality (t-test p = 0.018), a feature most characteristic of about a third of subjects. Differences among patients in the CVID cohort limited the correlations between repertoire features and clinical complications. The authors noted that sequencing repertoires of T cell subpopulations would be needed to clarify what caused the increased clonality in CVID. CVID TCRbeta sequences reportedly showed fewer deletions and N-nucleotide insertions and lacked highly modified clones with 13 or more V deletions. Fewer TCRbeta clones were shared among CVID subjects than among healthy controls (p < 0.0001).

V lost 2 bases and J lost 7 bases, and the count of bases not matched to a germline gene is 8. CDR1 and CDR2 are drawn from the germline V gene: ENHRY, SYGVKD. The CDR3 starts with the cysteine, ends with the phenylalanine, and has 17 residues. The DNA shown is the part of the CDR3 that was read: 42 bases, in frame from base 1. For sequencing, equivalent amounts of genomic DNA were input from CVID and control samples. For every sample, a 60 bp segment covering the rearranged TCRbeta CDR3 region was amplified and then sequenced. The immunoSEQ assay, a bias-corrected multiplex PCR combined with high-throughput sequencing, was used for TCRbeta amplification. In the authors' own workflow: Each unique nucleotide sequence was treated as a clone and annotated with V, D and J genes, copy number and frequency. Sequences were labeled productive if in frame, and non-productive if out of frame or containing stop codons. As previously described, clonality was computed from Shannon's entropy. The predicted amino acid sequences of productive clones were used to derive the mean CDR3 Kyte-Doolittle hydropathy. The R hclust function was used to hierarchically cluster scaled V gene usage with Manhattan distance and complete linkage. Sharing of clones by CDR3 amino acid sequence was evaluated by resampling 12 repertoires per group over 100 rounds. Repertoires were searched for 70 published EBV-specific and 245 published CMV-specific TCRbeta sequences. Two CVID samples yielding fewer than 10,000 sequences were excluded from analysis, leaving some 40 CVID repertoires. TCRdb provides this immuneACCESS table in a form limited to in-frame rearrangements. Some clones are lacking; in checked studies, under half of them reflect an unresolved V gene, and why the rest are absent is not known. V and J calls and clone size are given by that table; D and trimming were obtained from the DNA. The table puts some 80,000 clones in this sample, none counted just once. The biggest ten clones account for around 0.87% of the sample.

This receptor was identified in a person aged 18 to 70 in good health. Rearrangement joined TRBV10-3 to TRBJ2-1, and TRBD2 aligns with 13 junction nucleotides. Input material: peripheral blood mononuclear cells. Incomplete CDR3 DNA: TGTGCCATCAGTGAGGGACTAACTAGCGGGAGGGTTAATGAG. It encodes CAISEGLTSGRVNE. The full-length CDR3 reads as CAISEGLTSGRVNEQFF.